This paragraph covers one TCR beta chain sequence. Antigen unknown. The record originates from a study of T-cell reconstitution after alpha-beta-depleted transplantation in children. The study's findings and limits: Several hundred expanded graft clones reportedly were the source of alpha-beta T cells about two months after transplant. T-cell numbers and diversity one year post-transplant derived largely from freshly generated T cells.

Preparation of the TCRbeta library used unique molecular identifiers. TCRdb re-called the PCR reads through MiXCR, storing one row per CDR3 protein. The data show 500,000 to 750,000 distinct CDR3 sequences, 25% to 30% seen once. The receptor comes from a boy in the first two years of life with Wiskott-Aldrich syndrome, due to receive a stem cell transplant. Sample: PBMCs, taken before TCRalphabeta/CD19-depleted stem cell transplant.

The CDR3 DNA follows: TGTGCCAGCAGCTTCCCGCTTGGGGGTACAGATACGCAGTATTTT. Translation gives CASSFPLGGTDTQYF. The gene calls are TRBV7-3 and TRBJ2-3; tentatively, D is TRBD1 or TRBD2 (5 bases each). There are 15 residues in the CDR3. V was cut by 3 bases and J by 3 bases, with 13 bases left in between. CDR1 SGHTA and CDR2 FQGTGA come from the germline V gene.